This record concerns one T cell receptor beta chain sequence. Its specificity is not known. CDR1 is SGHVS and CDR2 is FQNEAQ in the germline V gene. V lost 0 bases and J 0 bases, leaving 12 bases between the germline ends. CDR3 length: 17 residues. This entry comes from a study of T cells in Graves' hyperthyroidism and ophthalmopathy. Study-wide context: Peripheral blood was collected at initial diagnosis, before any treatment. Study results and caveats: Blood also contained most expanded thyroid clonotypes above 0.001.

RNA transcripts served as the template for amplifying TCR beta CDR3 regions. In the first-round RT-PCR of the TCR CDR3, the HTBI primer set was used. TCRdb independently ran MiXCR on the multiplex PCR reads; one entry per CDR3 protein. The sample consists of some 490,000 distinct CDR3 sequences, approximately 22% of them appearing once. Exclusion of a patient resulted from uncontrolled infection, other autoimmune disease, pregnancy or lactation. The source of this sequence is a woman in her 70s with Graves' ophthalmopathy. The chain combines TRBV7-8 with TRBJ2-1; D may match TRBD1 or TRBD2 (6 bases each). The source material was blood. The CDR3 region is CASSLASGGGSYNEQFF. The CDR3 DNA reads as TGTGCCAGCAGCTTAGCTTCTGGAGGGGGCTCCTACAATGAGCAGTTCTTC.